This TCR beta chain is drawn from a study of shared clonotypes between healthy human individuals (dated by TCRdb to about 2020). The study in broad terms: The cohort included three men and two women between 18 and 49 years of age. To estimate repertoire size and how much clonotypes are shared between individuals, the study performed deep sequencing of blood TCR repertoires from five healthy adults. To increase sequencing depth and limit assay-specific biases, TCR repertoire library preparation and sequencing were carried out by different laboratories using diverse techniques. Leukapheresis yielded between about 0.9 and 8.9 billion PBMCs per donor.

Donors were healthy HIV-negative adults with no recently reported acute infections or vaccinations. Only Caucasian adults living in Nashville, Tennessee, USA were represented among the donors. In the unsorted samples, some 94 million PBMCs were counted, and genomic DNA was extracted using the QIAamp DNA Blood Mini kit. Blood was collected by leukapheresis, and PBMCs were isolated by Ficoll-Histopaque density gradient centrifugation and then cryopreserved in liquid nitrogen vapor phase. Using the deep immunoSEQ assay, TCR CDR3 regions were amplified from genomic DNA by multiplex PCR. For each cell subset, the extracted genomic DNA was distributed evenly across all wells of several immunoSEQ 96-well plates, and each plate served as one replicate. For unsorted PBMC, approximately 0.3 ug genomic DNA, equal to 30,000 or so T cell genomes, was loaded into each replicate PCR. Ten immunoSEQ deep assay plates were used to sequence the unsorted PBMC genomic DNA. Purified libraries were quantified with a Qubit 3.0 fluorometer, sized on a Bioanalyzer 2100, and re-quantified with the KAPA Library Quantification kit. Every immunoSEQ 96-well plate was sequenced on a separate single-read 150-cycle Illumina NextSeq 550 flow cell. Per the source publication's procedure: Because the immunoSEQ output included only junctional sequences and no quality scores, the filtering could not be the same as the filtering used for full-length reads. To assign V/J genes and CDR3, sequences were annotated against IMGT germline references using PyIR, a Python wrapper for IgBLAST v1.9. Reads were removed for weak V/J assignments (E-value above 1e-6), missing CDR3, stop codons, out-of-frame junctions, or ambiguous translated residues. V3J clonotypes were defined as sequences sharing an identical inferred V gene, J gene, and CDR3 amino acid sequence. Percentage overlap between repertoires was computed as shared unique clonotypes divided by the size of the smaller repertoire. RTK rarefaction, the Chao1 estimator, and Recon v2.1 estimates of unobserved clonotypes were used to assess repertoire richness. TCRdb took this table from immuneACCESS and kept in-frame rearrangements with V and J called. Such tables lack part of the clones; where checked against another copy, unresolved V genes explain under half of the gap, and the rest is unexplained. D and trimming were read from the DNA, whereas the V and J calls and clone size are those reported in that table. In this sample the table shows fewer than 500,000 clones, 75% to 80% of which occur a single time. The ten biggest clones cover 9.5% to 15% of the sample.

About this clone: Its antigen is still unknown. No base quality values were provided; no much bigger clone lies one nucleotide off.

What the research found in general, with its limitations: Only blood was sampled, and tissue TCR repertoires likely differ from those in blood. Because the study included a small number of donors, the genetic and exposure-history diversity represented was limited. Based on pairwise subsampling, the degree of clonotype sharing among donors was expected to be affected by sequencing depth.

The germline ends are 10 bases apart after V is trimmed by 3 bases and J by 4 bases. Reading the germline V gene gives CDR1 ENHRY and CDR2 SYGVKD. The CDR3 spans 14 residues, from the cysteine through the phenylalanine. Of all the DNA, just the CDR3 is kept, 42 bases in frame from base 1. Sample: PBMCs. Recombination connected TRBV10-3 to TRBJ1-3; too little of a D gene remains to name it. The TCR originated in a woman between 35 and 50 years old in good health. Some clones in this sample may be carry-over from other donors' samples. The CDR3 has the sequence CAISDAAGGNTIYF. The sequence in DNA is TGTGCCATCAGTGACGCAGCCGGCGGAAACACCATATATTTT.